These T cell receptor beta chains were read from a single sample in a study of siplizumab effects on memory and regulatory T cells. Sequencing used immunoSEQ multiplex PCR; TCRdb keeps in-frame clones, though not all of them. The table records 85,000 or so clones, roughly 94% of them present only once. Specimen: CD8+ T cells sorted from blood. The origin of the receptors is a human donor in good health. Each CDR3 is given with its conserved first and last residue. The order of the fields is J gene, V gene, clone size, D gene, CDR3 DNA, CDR3 protein. A D gene is named only where the DNA matches it firmly. Clone size is given for some rows only: seen once, a few or many times, or a class if the clone is expanded.

TRBJ2-7,TRBV28,once,TRBD1,TGTGCCAGCAGCTGGGGACAGGGGTACGAGCAGTACTTC,CASSWGQGYEQYF
TRBJ1-3,TRBV9,.,TRBD1,TGTGCCAGCAGCTCCGGGACAGGAGGGGGAAACACCATATATTTT,CASSSGTGGGNTIYF
TRBJ2-7,TRBV27,.,.,TGTGCCAGCAGTTTCGGGGTACACTACGAGCAGTACTTC,CASSFGVHYEQYF
TRBJ2-7,TRBV4-2,.,.,TGTGCCAGCAGCTCGGGAGTAGGGGACAGCTCCTACGAGCAGTACTTC,CASSSGVGDSSYEQYF
TRBJ1-5,TRBV27,.,TRBD1,TGTGCCAGCAGTTTCGGACAGGGCGGTCAGCCCCAGCATTTT,CASSFGQGGQPQHF
TRBJ1-1,TRBV7-9,.,.,TGTGCCAGCAGCGTTAATCAGTTTGGGGGCCTGGCTGAAGCTTTCTTT,CASSVNQFGGLAEAFF
TRBJ2-1,TRBV7-3,.,TRBD1,TGTGCCAGCAGCCTTTGGACAGGGGGGATCAATGAGCAGTTCTTC,CASSLWTGGINEQFF
TRBJ1-6,TRBV28,.,TRBD1,TGTGCCAGCAGTCTACACAGGGGAGATTCACCCCTCCACTTT,CASSLHRGDSPLHF
TRBJ1-1,TRBV5-6,.,.,TGTGCCAGCAGCTTGGTGGCGGGGTTGAACACTGAAGCTTTCTTT,CASSLVAGLNTEAFF
TRBJ2-1,TRBV9,.,TRBD2,TGTGCCAGCAGCGTCGCCTGGACTAGCGGTAACAATGAGCAGTTCTTC,CASSVAWTSGNNEQFF
TRBJ1-4,TRBV11-2,.,.,TGTGCCAGTACCTCCAGGGCCGGGTTATATGAAAAACTGTTTTTT,CASTSRAGLYEKLFF
TRBJ1-1,TRBV5-1,.,.,TGCGCCAGCAGCTCCGCTTTTGAACGTTTTTTT,CASSSAFERFF
TRBJ2-1,TRBV2,.,TRBD2,TGTGCCAGCAGCGAGGCCCTAGCGGGAACCTACAATGAGCAGTTCTTC,CASSEALAGTYNEQFF
TRBJ2-3,TRBV7-8,.,TRBD2,TGTGCCAGCAGCCTCATCGCGCTAGCGGGACCTCAAGATACGCAGTATTTT,CASSLIALAGPQDTQYF
TRBJ2-1,TRBV19,.,TRBD1,TGTGCCAGTAGTGCCTTAGTCGTTCCAGGGGGAACCTACAATGAGCAGTTCTTC,CASSALVVPGGTYNEQFF
TRBJ2-7,TRBV18,.,.,TGTGCCAGCTCACCAGCAGGGGACGAGCAGTACTTC,CASSPAGDEQYF
TRBJ2-7,TRBV7-2,.,TRBD2,TGTGCCAGCAGCTTAATGGGGACTAGCGGCTACGAGCAGTACTTC,CASSLMGTSGYEQYF
TRBJ2-7,TRBV11-2,.,.,TGTGCCAGCAGCTTGACCCCTGGGACCTACGAGCAGTACTTC,CASSLTPGTYEQYF
TRBJ2-7,TRBV19,.,TRBD1,TGTGCCAGTAGTGTAGGGACAGGGGATCTCTACGAGCAGTACTTC,CASSVGTGDLYEQYF
TRBJ2-7,TRBV19,once,TRBD1,TGTGCCAGTACCGTGACAGGGAAAAGCTACGAGCAGTACTTC,CASTVTGKSYEQYF
TRBJ2-1,TRBV5-8,.,.,TGTGCCAGCAGCTTTGCTTCAAATGAGGAGCAGTTCTTC,CASSFASNEEQFF
TRBJ2-2,TRBV13,.,TRBD1,TGTGCCAGCAGCGCCGGACAGGGTAACACCGGGGAGCTGTTTTTT,CASSAGQGNTGELFF
TRBJ2-5,TRBV29-1,.,.,TGCAGCGTTGAAGAGAGGGAGGAGACCCAGTACTTC,CSVEEREETQYF
TRBJ2-7,TRBV6-1,.,.,TGTGCCAGCGGCTCGTTTTTTACTAGACCCTACGAGCAGTACTTC,CASGSFFTRPYEQYF
TRBJ2-7,TRBV27,.,TRBD1,TGTGCCAGCAGTTTAACCGGGACAGGGACCTACGAGCAGTACTTC,CASSLTGTGTYEQYF
TRBJ1-1,TRBV6-5,once,TRBD1,TGTGCCAGCAGTTACTCCAGGACAGGAACCACTGAAGCTTTCTTT,CASSYSRTGTTEAFF